The entry below describes one T cell receptor beta chain. What it binds is unknown. Data came from immunoSEQ multiplex PCR; TCRdb stores just in-frame clones and leaves some out. Counted here are some 350,000 clones, about 90% occurring once; the ten biggest clones make up more than 0.9%. This sample was included in a study of cytomegalovirus exposure and HLA in healthy donors. Study findings and constraints: There were some public TCRs occurring in many donors, but most TCR sequences were rare.

The J segment lost 1 base and the V segment lost 9 bases, leaving 5 bases of the junction unmatched. Looked up from germline, CDR1 is SGHRS and CDR2 is YFSETQ. This CDR3 region has 14 residues. Sequences were obtained from PBMCs. V gene TRBV5-1 combines with J gene TRBJ2-2; TRBD1 matches at 8 bases. The receptor was derived from a woman in her twenties or thirties in good health and CMV-seropositive. CDR3 DNA: TGCGCCACCAGGACAGGGTTGAACACCGGGGAGCTGTTTTTT. Amino acid sequence: CATRTGLNTGELFF.